This T cell receptor beta chain stems from a study of T cells expressing NK-cell markers. At the level of the study: Sequenced donors, eight in total, included seven who were HCMV-seropositive and one who was seronegative. Points from the study as a whole: The leading position in the CD3+CD56-NKG2C+ fraction of a few donors also went to these clonotypes.

Worth noting for this clonotype: Its antigen remains unknown.

The CDR3 contains 16 residues. Germline CDR1 and CDR2: SGHNT and YYREEE (reference sequence). Reanalyzing the 5' RACE reads, TCRdb keeps one entry per CDR3 protein, without DNA. The sample features 200,000 to 300,000 distinct CDR3 sequences, with roughly 4.2% in its top ten. The sequencing input was blood T cells: a sorted CD56 or NKG2C T cell subset, CD4+ or CD8+ T cells, or bulk PBMC T cells (not recorded which). The chain combines TRBV5-4 with TRBJ2-3; TCRdb calls TRBD1, which cannot be checked without DNA. This clonotype originated in a woman aged 18-70 years in good health. The CDR3 reads CASGIVYGGPRDTQYF.